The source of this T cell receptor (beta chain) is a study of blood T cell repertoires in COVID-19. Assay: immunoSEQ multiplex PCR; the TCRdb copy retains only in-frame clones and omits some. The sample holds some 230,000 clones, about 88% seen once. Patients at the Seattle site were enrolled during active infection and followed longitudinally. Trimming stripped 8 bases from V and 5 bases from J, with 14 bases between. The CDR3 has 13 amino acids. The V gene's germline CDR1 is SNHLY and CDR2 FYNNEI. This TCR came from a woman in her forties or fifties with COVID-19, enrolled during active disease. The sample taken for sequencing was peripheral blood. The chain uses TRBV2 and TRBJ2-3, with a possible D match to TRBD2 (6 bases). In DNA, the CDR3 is TGTGCCAGCGGCGGAGGGAGGTTAGATACGCAGTATTTT. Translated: CASGGGRLDTQYF.